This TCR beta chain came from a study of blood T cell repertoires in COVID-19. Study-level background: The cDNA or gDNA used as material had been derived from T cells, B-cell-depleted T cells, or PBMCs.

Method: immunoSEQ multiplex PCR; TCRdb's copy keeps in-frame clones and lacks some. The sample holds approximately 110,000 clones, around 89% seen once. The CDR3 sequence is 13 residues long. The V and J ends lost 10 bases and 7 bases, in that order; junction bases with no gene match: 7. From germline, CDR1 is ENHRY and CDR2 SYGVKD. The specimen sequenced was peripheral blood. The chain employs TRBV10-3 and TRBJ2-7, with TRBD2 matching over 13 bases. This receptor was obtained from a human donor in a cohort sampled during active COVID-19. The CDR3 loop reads CATLLAGGEEQYF. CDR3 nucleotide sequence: TGTGCCACCCTACTAGCGGGAGGGGAAGAGCAGTACTTC.